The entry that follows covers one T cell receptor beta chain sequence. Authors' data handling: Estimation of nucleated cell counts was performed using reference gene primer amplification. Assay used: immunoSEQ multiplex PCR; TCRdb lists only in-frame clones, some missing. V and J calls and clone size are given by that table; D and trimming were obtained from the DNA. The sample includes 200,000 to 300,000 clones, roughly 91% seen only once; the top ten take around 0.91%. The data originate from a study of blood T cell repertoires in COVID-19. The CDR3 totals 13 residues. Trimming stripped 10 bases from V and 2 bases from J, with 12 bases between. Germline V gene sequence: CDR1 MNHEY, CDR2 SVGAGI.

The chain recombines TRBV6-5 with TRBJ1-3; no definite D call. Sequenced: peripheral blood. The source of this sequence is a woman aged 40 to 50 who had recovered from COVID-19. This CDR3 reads CATSPGTGNTIYF. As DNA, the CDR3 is TGTGCCACCTCCCCGGGTACTGGAAACACCATATATTTT.